Below, one T cell receptor (beta chain) is given with its context. Trimming cost V 0 bases and J 6 bases, with 13 bases left between them. CDR1 and CDR2 (germline): KGHSH, LQKENI. This CDR3 is built from 15 residues. Original processing notes: By means of reference gene primer amplification, nucleated cell counts were estimated. Sequencing used immunoSEQ multiplex PCR; TCRdb keeps in-frame clones, though not all of them. D and trimming were read from the DNA, whereas the V and J calls and clone size are those reported in that table. Seen here are over 75,000 clones, about four fifths observed once, and the top ten hold around 15%. This entry is derived from a study of blood T cell repertoires in COVID-19. Study background: Samples taken during acute and convalescent COVID-19 were collected in the United States, Italy and Spain. The cDNA or gDNA used as material had been derived from T cells, B-cell-depleted T cells, or PBMCs.

The sequenced material came from peripheral blood. The receptor was derived from a human donor in a cohort sampled during active COVID-19. This rearrangement joins TRBV18 to TRBJ2-3; D uncertain. The DNA for the CDR3 is TGTGCCAGCTCACCACCCGAAACCACTGTGGATACGCAGTATTTT. As protein: CASSPPETTVDTQYF.